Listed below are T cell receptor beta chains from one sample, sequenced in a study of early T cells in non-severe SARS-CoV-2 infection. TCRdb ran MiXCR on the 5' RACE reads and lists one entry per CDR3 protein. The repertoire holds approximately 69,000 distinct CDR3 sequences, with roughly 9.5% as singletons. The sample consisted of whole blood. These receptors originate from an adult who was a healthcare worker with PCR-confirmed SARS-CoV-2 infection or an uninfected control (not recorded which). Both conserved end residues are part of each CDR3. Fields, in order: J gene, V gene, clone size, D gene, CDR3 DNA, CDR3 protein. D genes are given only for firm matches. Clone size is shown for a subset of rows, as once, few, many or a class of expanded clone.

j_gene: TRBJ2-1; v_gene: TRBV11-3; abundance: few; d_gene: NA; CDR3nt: TGTGCCAGCAGCCAGTACCGGGACCTTGAGCAGTTCTTC; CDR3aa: CASSQYRDLEQFF
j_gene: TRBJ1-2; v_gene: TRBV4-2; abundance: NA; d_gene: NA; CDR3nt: TGTGCCAGCAGCTCATCGAACTATGGCTACACCTTC; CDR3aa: CASSSSNYGYTF
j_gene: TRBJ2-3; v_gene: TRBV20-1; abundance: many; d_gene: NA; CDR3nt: TGCAGTGCCCCAGGCGAGGGCACAGATACGCAGTATTTT; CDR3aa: CSAPGEGTDTQYF
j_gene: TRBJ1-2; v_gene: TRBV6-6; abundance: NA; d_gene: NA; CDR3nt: TGTGCCAGCAGCGAACGTAGCGGATTCTATGGCTACACCTTC; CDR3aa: CASSERSGFYGYTF
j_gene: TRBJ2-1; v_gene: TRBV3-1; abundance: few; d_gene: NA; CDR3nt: TGTGCCAACAGCCAATTAAATGAGCAGTTCTTC; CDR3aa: CANSQLNEQFF
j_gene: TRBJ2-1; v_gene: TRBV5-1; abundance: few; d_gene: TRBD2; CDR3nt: TGCGCCAGCAGAGAGGGACTAGCGGTTGATGAGCAGTTCTTC; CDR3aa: CASREGLAVDEQFF
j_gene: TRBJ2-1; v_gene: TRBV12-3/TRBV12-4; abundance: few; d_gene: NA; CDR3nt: TGTGCCAGCAGTTTTGGGAGCAATGAGCAGTTCTTC; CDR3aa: CASSFGSNEQFF
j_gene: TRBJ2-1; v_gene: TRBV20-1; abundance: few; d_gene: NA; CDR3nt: TGCAGTGCTAGAGGCATAGAGGATTATGTGGGTGAGCAGTTCTTC; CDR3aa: CSARGIEDYVGEQFF
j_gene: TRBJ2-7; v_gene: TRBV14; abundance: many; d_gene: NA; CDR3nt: TGTGCCAGCAGCTCGCTTGGGGCTTACGAGCAGTACTTC; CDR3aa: CASSSLGAYEQYF
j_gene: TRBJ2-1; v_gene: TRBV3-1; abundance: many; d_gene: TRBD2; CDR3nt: TGTGCCAGCAGCCAAGGCCCTAGCGGCAATGAGCAGTTCTTC; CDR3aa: CASSQGPSGNEQFF
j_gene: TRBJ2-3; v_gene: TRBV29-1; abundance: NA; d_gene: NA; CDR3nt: TGCAGCGTAGCCGCACATTATAGCAGCACAGATACGCAGTATTTT; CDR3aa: CSVAAHYSSTDTQYF
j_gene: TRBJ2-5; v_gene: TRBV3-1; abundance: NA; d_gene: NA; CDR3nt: TGTGCCAGCAGCCAAGATGCAACCAGACAAGAGACCCAGTACTTC; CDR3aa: CASSQDATRQETQYF
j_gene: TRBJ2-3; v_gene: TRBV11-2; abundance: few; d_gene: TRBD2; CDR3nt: TGTGCCAGCAGCTCGCTAGCGGGTATTAGCACAGATACGCAGTATTTT; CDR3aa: CASSSLAGISTDTQYF
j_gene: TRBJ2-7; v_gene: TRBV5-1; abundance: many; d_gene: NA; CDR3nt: TGCGCCAGCAGCTTGGGGGCCGGCTACGAGCAGTACTTC; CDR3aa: CASSLGAGYEQYF
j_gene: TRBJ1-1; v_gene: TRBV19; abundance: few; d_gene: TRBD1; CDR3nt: TGTGCCAGTAGTGAGGGACAGATGAACACTGAAGCTTTCTTT; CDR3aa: CASSEGQMNTEAFF
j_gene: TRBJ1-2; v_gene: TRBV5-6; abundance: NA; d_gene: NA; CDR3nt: TGTGCCAGCAGCTTACCCGTGGGCGAAGGCTATGGCTACACCTTC; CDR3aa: CASSLPVGEGYGYTF
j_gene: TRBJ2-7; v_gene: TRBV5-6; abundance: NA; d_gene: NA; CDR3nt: TGTGCCAGCAGCTTGGGGGGAAACACCTACGAGCAGTACTTC; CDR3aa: CASSLGGNTYEQYF
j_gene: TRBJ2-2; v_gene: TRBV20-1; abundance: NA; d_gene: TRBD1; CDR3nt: TGCAGTGCTAGTGAACCAGGGGGAACCGGGGAGCTGTTTTTT; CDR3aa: CSASEPGGTGELFF
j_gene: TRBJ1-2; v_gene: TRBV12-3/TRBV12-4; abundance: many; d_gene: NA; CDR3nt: TGTGCCAGCAGTTTGAATAATTATGGCTACACCTTC; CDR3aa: CASSLNNYGYTF
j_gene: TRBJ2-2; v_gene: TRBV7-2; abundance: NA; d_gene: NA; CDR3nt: TGTGCCAGCAGCTTAGATCTCGGTTTCGCCGGGGAGCTGTTTTTT; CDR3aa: CASSLDLGFAGELFF
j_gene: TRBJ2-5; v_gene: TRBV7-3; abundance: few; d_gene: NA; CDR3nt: TGTGCCAGCAGCTTCGGGGGTCTACAAGAGACCCAGTACTTC; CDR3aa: CASSFGGLQETQYF
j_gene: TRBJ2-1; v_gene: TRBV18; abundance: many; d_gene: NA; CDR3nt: TGTGCCAGCTCACCCAGTTCAGCGGCTAACAATGAGCAGTTCTTC; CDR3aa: CASSPSSAANNEQFF
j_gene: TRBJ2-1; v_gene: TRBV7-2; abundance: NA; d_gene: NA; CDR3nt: TGTGCCAGCAGCACCAGGGGTCTCTCCTACAATGAGCAGTTCTTC; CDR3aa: CASSTRGLSYNEQFF
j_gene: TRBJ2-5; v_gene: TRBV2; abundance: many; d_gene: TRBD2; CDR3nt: TGTGCCAGCAGCTCCCCCTGGACTAGCGGGGACCAAGAGACCCAGTACTTC; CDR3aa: CASSSPWTSGDQETQYF
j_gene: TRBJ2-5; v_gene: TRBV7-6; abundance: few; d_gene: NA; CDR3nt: TGTGCCAGCACCCCAGGACACCAAGAGACCCAGTACTTC; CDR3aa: CASTPGHQETQYF
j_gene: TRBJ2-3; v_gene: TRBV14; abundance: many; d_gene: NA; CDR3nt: TGTGCCAGCAGCCCAACCGGGACAAGCGGCCCAGATACGCAGTATTTT; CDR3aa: CASSPTGTSGPDTQYF
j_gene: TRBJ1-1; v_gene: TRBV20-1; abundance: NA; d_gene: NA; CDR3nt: TGCAGTGCTACCGAAGGGGGTGGGAACACTGAAGCTTTCTTT; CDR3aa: CSATEGGGNTEAFF
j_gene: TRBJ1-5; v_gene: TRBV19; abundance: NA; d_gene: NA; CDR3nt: TGTGCCAGTAGTCCGCGGCATACCCTTAGGGAGCCCCAGCATTTT; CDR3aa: CASSPRHTLREPQHF
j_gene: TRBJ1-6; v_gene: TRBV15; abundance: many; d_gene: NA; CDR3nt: TGTGCCACCAGCAGAGCCCACCCCAGCCTACAACTTTCCTATAATTCACCCCTCCACTTT; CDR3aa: CATSRAHPSLQLSYNSPLHF
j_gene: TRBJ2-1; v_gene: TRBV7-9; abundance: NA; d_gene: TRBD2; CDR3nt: TGTGCCAGCAGCCCACCTAGCGGGCTATTCTTCTTCTTC; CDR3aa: CASSPPSGLFFFF
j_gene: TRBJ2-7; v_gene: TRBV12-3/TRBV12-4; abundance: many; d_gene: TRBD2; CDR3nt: TGTGCCAGCAGTAGGGGACTAGCGGGAGTCGAGCAGTACTTC; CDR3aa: CASSRGLAGVEQYF
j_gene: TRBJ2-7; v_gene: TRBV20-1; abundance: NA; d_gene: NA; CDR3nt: TGCAGTGCTAGACCTCCAGGGGCCTACGAGCAGTACTTC; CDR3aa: CSARPPGAYEQYF
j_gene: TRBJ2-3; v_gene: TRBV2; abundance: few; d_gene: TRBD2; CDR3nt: TGTGCCAGCAGTGAAGCCGCGACTAGCTCAACAGATACGCAGTATTTT; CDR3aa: CASSEAATSSTDTQYF
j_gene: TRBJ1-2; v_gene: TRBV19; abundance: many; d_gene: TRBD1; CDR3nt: TGTGCCAGTAATCGGGACAGAAATAACTATGGCTACACCTTC; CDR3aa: CASNRDRNNYGYTF
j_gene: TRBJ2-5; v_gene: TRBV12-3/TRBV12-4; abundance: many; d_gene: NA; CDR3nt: TGTGCCAGCAGTTTCACAGTGGAGACCCAGTACTTC; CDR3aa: CASSFTVETQYF
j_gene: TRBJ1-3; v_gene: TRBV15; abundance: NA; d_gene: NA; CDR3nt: TGTGCCACCAGCAGTGATCGACGCTCTGGAAACACCATATATTTT; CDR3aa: CATSSDRRSGNTIYF
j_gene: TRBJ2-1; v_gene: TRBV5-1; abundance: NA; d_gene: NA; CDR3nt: TGCGCCAGCAGCTTGGAATCCGATGCCCTGAATGAGCAGTTCTTC; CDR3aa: CASSLESDALNEQFF
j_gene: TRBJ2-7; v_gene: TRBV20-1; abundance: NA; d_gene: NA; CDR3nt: TGCAGTGCTAGCAGAGGCCGGTACTACGAGCAGTACTTC; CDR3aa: CSASRGRYYEQYF
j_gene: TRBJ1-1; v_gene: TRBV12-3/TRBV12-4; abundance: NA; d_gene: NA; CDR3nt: TGTGCCAGCAGTCCAGGGGTAACGACTGAAGCTTTCTTT; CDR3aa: CASSPGVTTEAFF
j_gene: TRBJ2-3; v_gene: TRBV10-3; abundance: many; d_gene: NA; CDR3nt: TGTGCCATCAGGGCCTCCCTAGTGCTGAGCACAGATACGCAGTATTTT; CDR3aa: CAIRASLVLSTDTQYF
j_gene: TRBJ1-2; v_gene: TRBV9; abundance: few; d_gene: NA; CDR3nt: TGTGCCAGCAGCAAAGACAGCTATGGCTACACCTTC; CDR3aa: CASSKDSYGYTF
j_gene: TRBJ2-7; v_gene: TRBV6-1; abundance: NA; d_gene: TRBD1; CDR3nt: TGTGCCAGCAGGGCAGACAGGGTAGTATACGAGCAGTACTTC; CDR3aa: CASRADRVVYEQYF
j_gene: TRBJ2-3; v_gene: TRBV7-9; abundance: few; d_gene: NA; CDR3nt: TGTGCCAGCAGCTCAGGGTTTAGCACAGATACGCAGTATTTT; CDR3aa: CASSSGFSTDTQYF
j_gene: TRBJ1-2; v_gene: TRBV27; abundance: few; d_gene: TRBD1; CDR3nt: TGTGCCAGCAGTTTATCCCTGACAGGGAACTATGGCTACACCTTC; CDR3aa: CASSLSLTGNYGYTF
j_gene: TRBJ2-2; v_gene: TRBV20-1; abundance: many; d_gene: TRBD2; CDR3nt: TGCAGTGCTAGCGTTAGCGGGAGTATCAACACCGGGGAGCTGTTTTTT; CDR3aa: CSASVSGSINTGELFF
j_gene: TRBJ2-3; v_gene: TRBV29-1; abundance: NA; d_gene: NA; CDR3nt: TGCAGCGCCGGCGGTCAACACACAGATACGCAGTATTTT; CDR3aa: CSAGGQHTDTQYF
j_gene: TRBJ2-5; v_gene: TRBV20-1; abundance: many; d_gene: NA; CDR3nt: TGCAGTGCTACCCCCGGGGATTACCAAGAGACCCAGTACTTC; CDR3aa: CSATPGDYQETQYF
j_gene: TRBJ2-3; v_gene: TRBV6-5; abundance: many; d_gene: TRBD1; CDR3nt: TGTGCCAGCAGTTACGTAGGTCCGGGACAGGGGATAGATACGCAGTATTTT; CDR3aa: CASSYVGPGQGIDTQYF
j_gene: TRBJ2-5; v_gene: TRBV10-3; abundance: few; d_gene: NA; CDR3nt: TGTGCCACAACCGACGGCCGCCAAGAGACCCAGTACTTC; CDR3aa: CATTDGRQETQYF
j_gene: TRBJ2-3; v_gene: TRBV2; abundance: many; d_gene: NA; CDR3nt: TGTGCCAGCAGTGGGACTATGGGGAGTTCAGGGACGCAGTATTTT; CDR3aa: CASSGTMGSSGTQYF
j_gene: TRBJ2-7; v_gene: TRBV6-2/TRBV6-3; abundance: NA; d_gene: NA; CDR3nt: TGTGCCAGCAGGTTAGTCCGGGACTCGGTCTACGAGCAGTACTTC; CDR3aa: CASRLVRDSVYEQYF
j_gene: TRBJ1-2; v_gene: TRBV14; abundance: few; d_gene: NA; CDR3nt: TGTGCCAGCAGCCAAGATTTGTCCGCGGATGGCTACACCTTC; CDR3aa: CASSQDLSADGYTF